This TCR beta chain was recovered during a study of Tregs in tolerant kidney transplant recipients. Data came from immunoSEQ multiplex PCR; TCRdb stores just in-frame clones and leaves some out. Its table records about 52,000 clones. This CDR3 has 15 residues. Germline lookup yields CDR1 SGHTA and CDR2 FQGNSA. Between the trimmed V and J ends, which lost 5 bases and 4 bases, there was a span of 14 bases. On this clone itself: Its cognate antigen is unknown. The sequenced fragment ends 3 residues before the CDR3 boundary, so the rest is inferred from the germline J gene.

Unstimulated regulatory T cells (CD4+CD25+CD127-), CD4+CD25- non-regulatory cells, CD4 and CD8 cells were FACS-sorted from thawed PBMCs. Study findings and constraints: In tolerant patients, donor-specific Tregs outgrew total Tregs, suggesting antigen-driven expansion.

The sequence was collected from a human donor who received a combined kidney and bone marrow transplant. The sample in question was CD4+ T cells from blood, obtained before the transplant. This chain joins TRBV7-2 and TRBJ2-2; D ambiguous. CDR3 residues: CASSPAGGATGELFF. The CDR3 DNA, read in part, is TGTGCCAGCAGCCCCGCCGGTGGTGCCACCGGGGAG.